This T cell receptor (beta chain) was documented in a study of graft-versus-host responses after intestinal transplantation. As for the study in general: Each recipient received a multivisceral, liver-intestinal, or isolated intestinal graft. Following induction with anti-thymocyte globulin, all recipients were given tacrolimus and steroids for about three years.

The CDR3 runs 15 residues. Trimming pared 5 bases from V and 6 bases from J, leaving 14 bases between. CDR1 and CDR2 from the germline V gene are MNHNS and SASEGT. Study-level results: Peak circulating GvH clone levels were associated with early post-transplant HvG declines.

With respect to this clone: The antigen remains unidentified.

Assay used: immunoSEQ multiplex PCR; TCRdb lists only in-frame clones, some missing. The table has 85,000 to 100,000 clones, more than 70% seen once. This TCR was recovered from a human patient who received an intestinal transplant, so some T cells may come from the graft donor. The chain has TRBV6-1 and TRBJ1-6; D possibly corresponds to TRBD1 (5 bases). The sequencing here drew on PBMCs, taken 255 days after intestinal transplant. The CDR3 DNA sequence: TGTGCCAGCAGTTCAAGGGAGCAGGGTAATTCACCCCTCCACTTT. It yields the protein CASSSREQGNSPLHF.